These 14 T cell receptor beta chains were sequenced from one sample in a study of blood T cell repertoires in COVID-19. Sequencing used immunoSEQ multiplex PCR; TCRdb keeps in-frame clones, though not all of them. This table has around 250,000 clones, around 80% appearing once. The sequencing input was PBMCs or T cells enriched from blood (not recorded which). Receptors were obtained from a man aged 35 to 55 who had recovered from COVID-19.

Points on this clone: This sample also contains other DNA sequences that code for the same CDR3. This chain links TRBV20-1 with TRBJ2-2; 7 nucleotides align to TRBD1. The CDR3 has 11 residues. Germline assignment: CDR1 DFQATT and CDR2 SNEGSKA (reference sequence). Unmatched junction bases numbered 0, after V lost 4 bases and J lost 7 bases. CDR3 bases: TGCAGTGCTACAGGGGGCGGGGAGCTGTTTTTT. Its protein product is CSATGGGELFF.

This clone was counted a single time. The chain combines TRBV24-1 with TRBJ1-5; TRBD1 matches at 7 bases. This CDR3 is 14 amino acids long. Germline V gene data show CDR1 as KGHDR and CDR2 as SFDVKD. The J segment lost 5 bases and the V segment lost 3 bases, leaving 3 bases of the junction unmatched. The CDR3 nucleotides read TGTGCCACCAGTGATCGACAGGGAGATCAGCCCCAGCATTTT. Protein sequence: CATSDRQGDQPQHF.

Concerning this clone itself: A much larger clone is a single base away; this may be a read error. The chain has TRBV7-9 and TRBJ2-2, with unresolved D. The CDR3 covers 14 residues. Trimming left V 3 bases short and J 1 base short, with 6 bases between. The germline V gene encodes CDR1 SEHNR and CDR2 FQNEAQ (reference sequence). CDR3 amino acids: CASSFYRNTGELFF. The DNA of the CDR3 is TGTGCCAGCAGCTTTTACAGGAACACCGGGGAGCTGTTTTTT.

This clone was detected only a few times. J is TRBJ1-2 and V is TRBV28; TRBD1 matches 7 bases. CDR1 MDHEN and CDR2 SYDVKM come from the germline V gene. V lost 7 bases and J lost 4; bases outside the gene matches: 6. This CDR3 is built from 13 residues. Here the CDR3 reads CASTKGQVYGYTF. The CDR3 region has the DNA TGTGCCAGCACCAAAGGACAGGTCTATGGCTACACCTTC.

The rearrangement links TRBV4-2 to TRBJ1-5; no clear D. The CDR3 covers 17 residues. Trimming left V 1 base short and J 2 bases short, with 15 bases between. In germline, CDR1 is LGHNA, CDR2 YNFKEQ. CDR3 in amino acids: CASSQAAGIGGNQPQHF. The CDR3 DNA sequence: TGTGCCAGCAGCCAAGCGGCCGGGATTGGGGGCAATCAGCCCCAGCATTTT.

The chain couples TRBV19 to TRBJ2-2, with TRBD1 matching 8 bases. V shed 5 bases, J shed 1 base, and the junction held 6 bases outside the gene matches. From germline, CDR1 is LNHDA and CDR2 SQIVND (reference sequence). This CDR3 has 16 residues. CDR3 residues: CASSAAGTGNTGELFF. The CDR3 DNA reads TGTGCCAGTAGTGCGGCCGGGACAGGGAACACCGGGGAGCTGTTTTTT.

V and J are TRBV27 and TRBJ2-7; D gene uncertain. Germline V gene sequence: CDR1 MNHEY, CDR2 SMNVEV (reference sequence). Trimming cost V 5 bases and J 7 bases, with 9 bases left between them. The CDR3 contains 11 residues. DNA for the CDR3: TGTGCCAGCAGTGTTCGTCTTGAGCAGTACTTC. Translating gives CASSVRLEQYF.

The chain uses TRBV29-1 and TRBJ2-3, with 9 bases that match TRBD2. V was pared by 5 bases and J by 7 bases, with 16 bases of the junction left unmatched. This CDR3 spans 16 amino acids. CDR1 and CDR2 (germline): SQVTM, ANQGSEA. CDR3 in amino acids: CSVRLMAGGPRNTQYF. In DNA, the CDR3 is TGCAGCGTTAGGCTTATGGCGGGAGGGCCAAGAAATACGCAGTATTTT.

CDR3 sequence (DNA): TGTGCCAGCAGCGACGGGGGGAGTACGGACGAGCAGTACTTC. The encoded protein is CASSDGGSTDEQYF. This chain connects TRBV9 to TRBJ2-7; 7 positions agree with TRBD2. The CDR3 has 14 amino acids. The V gene end was trimmed by 3 bases and the J gene end by 5 bases; junction bases not matched to a gene: 8. Germline values: CDR1 SGDLS, CDR2 YYNGEE.

The genes are TRBV7-8 and TRBJ2-3; D perhaps matches TRBD2 (6 bases). The V and J ends lost 5 bases and 10 bases respectively, with 10 bases between them. CDR3 size: 11 residues. Germline CDR1 reads SGHVS; CDR2 reads FQNEAQ. This chain's CDR3 is CASSLGTPQYF. CDR3 nucleotide sequence: TGTGCCAGCAGCCTTGGGACTCCGCAGTATTTT.

The V and J genes are TRBV5-1 and TRBJ1-1; 7 bases agree with TRBD1. Germline V lookup: CDR1 SGHRS, CDR2 YFSETQ. The CDR3 runs 15 residues. After removal of 1 base from V and 1 base from J, the junction contained 4 bases not matched to a gene. CDR3 sequence reads: CASSLYRDRNTEAFF. The DNA for the CDR3 is TGCGCCAGCAGCTTGTACCGGGACAGGAACACTGAAGCTTTCTTT. The complete variable domain, with remaining parts taken from reference TRBV5-1 and TRBJ1-1, reads KAGVTQTPRYLIKTRGQQVTLSCSPISGHRSVSWYQQTPGQGLQFLFEYFSETQRNKGNFPGRFSGRQFSNSRSEMNVSTLELGDSALYLCASSLYRDRNTEAFFGQGTRLTVV.

This clone occurred once. The rearrangement uses TRBV27 and TRBJ2-7, with D maybe TRBD1 (8 bases). CDR3 length equals 15 residues. V was cut by 3 bases and J by 2 bases, with 14 bases left in between. Germline V CDR1 and CDR2: MNHEY, SMNVEV (reference sequence). The CDR3 is CASSFSGTGTYEQYF. CDR3 coding DNA: TGTGCCAGCAGTTTCAGCGGGACAGGAACCTACGAGCAGTACTTC.

This clone has just one count. Written as DNA, the CDR3 is TGTGCCAGCAGCCAGTTAGCGGTAGTCCTCGGCAATCAGCCCCAGCATTTT. Its protein product is CASSQLAVVLGNQPQHF. V gene TRBV3-1 (or the pseudogene TRBV3-2) combines with J gene TRBJ1-5; D unresolved. V gave up 3 bases and J gave up 2 bases, with 17 bases separating them. CDR1 is LGHDT, CDR2 YNNKEL, per germline (reference sequence). The CDR3 has 17 amino acids.

This chain joins TRBV6-4 and TRBJ1-5; 7 bases line up with TRBD1. This CDR3 spans 14 amino acids. CDR1 MRHNA and CDR2 SNTAGT come from the germline V gene. V lost 2 bases and J lost 7; bases outside the gene matches: 5. This CDR3 reads CASSDVPGGQPQHF. The CDR3 DNA is TGTGCCAGCAGTGACGTTCCAGGGGGGCAGCCCCAGCATTTT.